These 30 T cell receptor beta chains came from one sample sequenced in a study of CD8+ T cells in alopecia areata. RNA was isolated and reverse transcribed to cDNA, the sequencing template. TCRdb's copy holds only in-frame clones and misses some; the assay was immunoSEQ multiplex PCR. The data contain about 190,000 clones, 60% of them singletons. Specified treatment: oral pan-JAK inhibitor, 5-10 mg twice daily. The input for sequencing was CD4+ T cells sorted from blood, taken at week 24, from a patient treated with tofacitinib. The source is a human donor with alopecia areata.

The gene calls are TRBV7-9 and TRBJ2-3; D remains unclear. This CDR3 is 12 amino acids long. Trimming took 5 bases from V and 2 from J, leaving 5 bases between them. Germline lookup yields CDR1 SEHNR and CDR2 FQNEAQ (reference sequence). The CDR3 region is CASSLHTDTQYF. The DNA of the CDR3 is TGTGCCAGCAGCCTGCACACAGATACGCAGTATTTT.

The genes are TRBV20-1 and TRBJ1-2; D call uncertain. V was pared by 1 base and J by 9 bases, with 9 bases between. The CDR3 covers 11 residues. Germline V lookup: CDR1 DFQATT, CDR2 SNEGSKA (reference sequence). The CDR3 DNA sequence: TGCAGTGCTAGAGTAGGGTTAAGCTACACCTTC. It codes for CSARVGLSYTF.

This chain connects TRBV30 to TRBJ1-1; D ambiguous. CDR3 length: 12 residues. Trimming took off 4 bases at V and 2 bases at J, with 8 bases between the two ends. CDR1 GTSNPN and CDR2 SVGIG come from the germline V gene (reference sequence). The CDR3 DNA reads TGTGCCTGGACAAACAAAAACACTGAAGCTTTCTTT. Encoded protein: CAWTNKNTEAFF.

The chain recombines TRBV7-3 with TRBJ2-3; no clear D gene. The V end lost 1 base, the J end lost 4 bases, and 9 bases lay between the germline ends. CDR1 and CDR2 from the germline V gene are SGHTA and FQGTGA. The CDR3 extends over 14 amino acids. CDR3 protein: CASSLSGAADTQYF. In DNA, the CDR3 is TGTGCCAGCAGCTTAAGCGGAGCCGCAGATACGCAGTATTTT.

The rearrangement uses TRBV29-1 and TRBJ1-5; D is undetermined. Germline V gene sequence: CDR1 SQVTM, CDR2 ANQGSEA. V was cut by 1 base and J by 12 bases, with 10 bases left in between. This CDR3 spans 11 amino acids. CDR3: CSVEGSGFQHF. The DNA of the CDR3 is TGCAGCGTTGAAGGGTCCGGGTTCCAGCATTTT.

This clone came up a few times. The genes are TRBV7-9 and TRBJ1-1; 7 positions match TRBD1. J gave up 4 bases and V 8 bases, and 7 bases lay outside the gene matches. The CDR3 loop spans 13 amino acids. Germline loops: CDR1 SEHNR, CDR2 FQNEAQ (reference sequence). The CDR3 bases are TGTGCCAGCTGCGCAGGGGGTTCCACTGAAGCTTTCTTT. It specifies CASCAGGSTEAFF.

The chain employs TRBV11-1 and TRBJ2-1; 7 nucleotides match TRBD1. V lost 2 bases to trimming and J lost 6 bases; unmatched junction nucleotides: 7. The CDR3 covers 15 residues. In germline, CDR1 is SGHAT, CDR2 FQDESV (reference sequence). The CDR3 here is CASSLLGQPGNEQFF. CDR3 bases: TGTGCCAGCAGCTTATTGGGACAGCCAGGCAATGAGCAGTTCTTC. The full variable domain, completed using reference TRBV11-1 and TRBJ2-1, is EAEVAQSPRYKITEKSQAVAFWCDPISGHATLYWYRQILGQGPELLVQFQDESVVDDSQLPKDRFSAERLKGVDSTLKIQPAELGDSAMYLCASSLLGQPGNEQFFGPGTRLTVL.

This sequence joins TRBV29-1 and TRBJ2-5; D is perhaps TRBD1 (6 bases). This CDR3 spans 12 amino acids. Trimming cost V 5 bases and J 5 bases, with 12 bases left between them. Germline V lookup: CDR1 SQVTM, CDR2 ANQGSEA. The CDR3 coding sequence is TGCAGCGTTTATCGGACAGCCGAGACCCAGTACTTC. This encodes CSVYRTAETQYF.

This clone was picked up one time. This chain joins TRBV29-1 and TRBJ1-2; 8 nucleotides align to TRBD1. The V and J ends lost 7 bases and 6 bases, in that order; junction bases with no gene match: 4. In germline, CDR1 is SQVTM, CDR2 ANQGSEA. This CDR3 is built from 11 residues. CDR3 DNA sequence: TGCAGCGGTGGACAGGGTGATGGCTACACCTTC. Translated: CSGGQGDGYTF.

The rearrangement links TRBV6-5 to TRBJ1-6; D unclear. Looked up from germline, CDR1 is MNHEY and CDR2 is SVGAGI. The V end lost 4 bases, the J end lost 4 bases, and 8 bases lay between the germline ends. The CDR3 is made up of 14 amino acids. The CDR3 protein is CASSFGSYNSPLHF. CDR3 in DNA: TGTGCCAGCAGTTTCGGCTCATATAATTCACCCCTCCACTTT.

V gene TRBV11-2 combines with J gene TRBJ1-1; D is ambiguous. V lost 5 bases and J lost 2, with 9 bases in between. Germline CDR1 and CDR2: SGHAT and FQNNGV. This CDR3 has 13 amino acids. This CDR3 is CASSRTGNTEAFF. CDR3 DNA sequence: TGTGCCAGCAGCCGGACCGGAAACACTGAAGCTTTCTTT.

The gene calls are TRBV29-1 and TRBJ2-7; 12 nucleotides line up with TRBD2. V shed 6 bases and J 6 bases; nucleotides not matched to a gene: 9. The germline CDR1 and CDR2 sequences are SQVTM and ANQGSEA. CDR3 length: 14 amino acids. CDR3 loop: CSVGLAGRSGEQYF. For the CDR3, the DNA is TGCAGCGTCGGACTAGCGGGAAGGTCCGGCGAGCAGTACTTC.

This chain joins TRBV18 and TRBJ1-1; perhaps TRBD1 as D (5 bases). CDR3 size: 15 residues. V was shortened by 6 bases and J by 1 base, with 15 bases between the two germline ends. From germline, CDR1 is KGHSH and CDR2 LQKENI. The CDR3 sequence is CASSIRGLQNTEAFF. The CDR3 DNA is TGTGCCAGCTCTATCCGGGGCCTTCAGAACACTGAAGCTTTCTTT.

This rearrangement joins TRBV29-1 to TRBJ2-1; tentatively, D is TRBD1 or TRBD2 (5 bases each). This CDR3 is built from 14 residues. Germline V lookup: CDR1 SQVTM, CDR2 ANQGSEA. V lost 4 bases to trimming and J lost 5 bases, with 15 bases between them. The CDR3 DNA follows: TGCAGCGTTGCGGGGCGCCTAGGGGACAATGAGCAGTTCTTC. Translated: CSVAGRLGDNEQFF.

The chain couples TRBV5-1 to TRBJ2-2, with TRBD2 matching 11 bases. This CDR3 contains 17 residues. The junction had 7 bases not matched to a gene; V was cut back by 5 bases and J by 1 base. Germline CDR1 reads SGHRS; CDR2 reads YFSETQ. CDR3 loop: CASRPLAGGLNTGELFF. The CDR3 nucleotides read TGCGCCAGCAGACCCCTAGCGGGGGGACTGAACACCGGGGAGCTGTTTTTT.

This clone was detected once. The rearrangement links TRBV4-3 to TRBJ2-2; a possible D gene is TRBD2 (6 bases). This CDR3 comprises 17 residues. Germline CDR1 reads LGHNA; CDR2 reads YSLEER. Trimming cost V 0 bases and J 2 bases, with 13 bases left between them. CDR3 protein: CASSQESGGANTGELFF. The DNA for the CDR3 is TGCGCCAGCAGCCAAGAATCCGGCGGGGCCAACACCGGGGAGCTGTTTTTT.

The J gene is TRBJ1-1, the V gene TRBV4-1; no firm D call. Per the germline V gene, CDR1 is MGHRA and CDR2 is YSYEKL. V lost 1 base to trimming and J lost 3 bases, with 12 bases between them. This CDR3 contains 15 residues. The chain's CDR3 is CASSQGRAGDTEAFF. The DNA for the CDR3 is TGCGCCAGCAGCCAAGGGCGGGCAGGCGACACTGAAGCTTTCTTT.

The J gene is TRBJ2-1, the V gene TRBV7-2; TRBD2 aligns across 9 bases. Germline V CDR1 and CDR2: SGHTA, FQGNSA. The V segment lost 3 bases and the J segment 8 bases; nucleotides outside the gene matches: 14. This CDR3 comprises 17 residues. The CDR3, as DNA: TGTGCCAGCAGCTTTCGGCGGGCTAGCGGGGCTGGGGATGAGCAGTTCTTC. It yields the protein CASSFRRASGAGDEQFF.

This clone was observed a few times. DNA of the CDR3: TGCAGCGTTGTAAACATTCCGGGACAGGGCTACGAGCAGTACTTC. The encoded protein is CSVVNIPGQGYEQYF. The rearrangement uses TRBV29-1 and TRBJ2-7, with 9 bases matching TRBD1. Germline assignment: CDR1 SQVTM and CDR2 ANQGSEA. After removal of 4 bases from V and 3 bases from J, the junction contained 10 bases not matched to a gene. The CDR3 has 15 amino acids.

CDR3 in amino acids: CASSLASAGGLEEQYF. In DNA, the CDR3 is TGCGCCAGCAGCTTGGCATCAGCGGGGGGGCTTGAAGAGCAGTACTTC. V is TRBV5-1 and J is TRBJ2-7, with TRBD2 identical over 10 bases. Trimming cost V 0 bases and J 7 bases; bases outside gene matches: 10. This CDR3 region has 16 residues. Germline V gene lookup returns CDR1 SGHRS and CDR2 YFSETQ.

The rearrangement uses TRBV30 and TRBJ1-5; a possible D gene is TRBD1 (5 bases). Germline loops: CDR1 GTSNPN, CDR2 SVGIG (reference sequence). V was cut by 2 bases and J by 7 bases, with 15 bases left in between. The CDR3 consists of 14 residues. As DNA, the CDR3 is TGTGCCTGGAGTATAAGCGGACCAGGGCAGCCCCAGCATTTT. Translated: CAWSISGPGQPQHF.

The chain recombines TRBV29-1 with TRBJ2-7; D not certain. V dropped 3 bases and J dropped 3 bases, with 6 bases sitting between them. Germline lookup yields CDR1 SQVTM and CDR2 ANQGSEA. CDR3 length equals 11 residues. Here the CDR3 DNA reads TGCAGCGTTGAGGTGGTCTACGAGCAGTACTTC. Its translation is CSVEVVYEQYF.

V usage is TRBV29-1 and J usage is TRBJ1-1, with D possibly TRBD1 on 5 matching bases. Germline V gene data show CDR1 as SQVTM and CDR2 as ANQGSEA. V was cut by 6 bases and J by 0 bases, with 17 bases left in between. The CDR3 length is 15 residues. The CDR3 sequence: CSVLDRDSMNTEAFF. The DNA of the CDR3 is TGCAGCGTACTAGATCGGGACTCGATGAACACTGAAGCTTTCTTT. Complete variable domain (other parts from reference TRBV29-1 and TRBJ1-1): SAVISQKPSRDICQRGTSLTIQCQVDSQVTMMFWYRQQPGQSLTLIATANQGSEATYESGFVIDKFPISRPNLTFSTLTVSNMSPEDSSIYLCSVLDRDSMNTEAFFGQGTRLTVV.

The DNA for the CDR3 is TGCAGCGTACAGGGGACAGATAGCAATCAGCCCCAGCATTTT. Translated: CSVQGTDSNQPQHF. The V and J genes are TRBV29-1 and TRBJ1-5; 7 nucleotides align to TRBD1. The CDR3 contains 14 residues. Looked up from germline, CDR1 is SQVTM and CDR2 is ANQGSEA. The V segment lost 6 bases and the J segment 0 bases; nucleotides outside the gene matches: 5.

This clone appeared a few times. The chain has TRBV18 and TRBJ2-5; no clear D gene. The CDR3 covers 14 residues. Per the germline V gene, CDR1 is KGHSH and CDR2 is LQKENI. V dropped 4 bases and J dropped 1 base, with 10 bases sitting between them. The CDR3 DNA reads TGTGCCAGCTCACAGGGTTTGCGCCAAGAGACCCAGTACTTC. It encodes CASSQGLRQETQYF.

The J gene is TRBJ2-6, the V gene TRBV4-3; D is possibly TRBD1 or TRBD2 (5 bases each). Germline-derived CDR1 and CDR2 are LGHNA and YSLEER. V lost 0 bases and J 2 bases, leaving 20 bases between the germline ends. The CDR3 extends over 20 amino acids. CDR3 loop: CASSQDIGTTGNTGANVLTF. The CDR3 DNA reads as TGCGCCAGCAGCCAAGATATCGGGACCACTGGGAATACTGGGGCCAACGTCCTGACTTTC.

There are a few counts of this clone. The V and J genes are TRBV25-1 and TRBJ1-1; D possibly corresponds to TRBD1 (6 bases). Trimming stripped 2 bases from V and 2 bases from J, with 12 bases between. Germline V CDR1 and CDR2: MGHDK, SYGVNS. There are 15 residues in the CDR3. CDR3 sequence (DNA): TGTGCCAGCAGTGAACACCAGGGGCCCAACACTGAAGCTTTCTTT. It yields the protein CASSEHQGPNTEAFF.

The V call is TRBV6-1, the J call TRBJ2-7; 9 bases match TRBD1. Germline-derived CDR1 and CDR2 are MNHNS and SASEGT. This CDR3 spans 14 amino acids. J was trimmed by 3 bases and V by 7 bases; bases with no gene match: 7. The CDR3 bases are TGTGCCAGCACCAAAGACAGGGGGATCTACGAGCAGTACTTC. It specifies CASTKDRGIYEQYF.

V gene TRBV2 combines with J gene TRBJ1-5, with no clear D. Germline CDR1 and CDR2: SNHLY and FYNNEI. The V end was cut by 1 base, the J end by 7 bases, with 8 bases between. The CDR3 loop spans 13 amino acids. Written as DNA, the CDR3 is TGTGCCAGCAGTGAAGAAGGTGGACAGCCCCAGCATTTT. It translates to CASSEEGGQPQHF.

This chain links TRBV11-2 with TRBJ1-2, with D unresolved. CDR1 SGHAT and CDR2 FQNNGV come from the germline V gene. V gave up 0 bases and J gave up 5 bases, with 10 bases separating them. CDR3 size: 14 residues. The CDR3 protein is CASSLDLGLYGYTF. Here the CDR3 DNA reads TGTGCCAGCAGCTTAGATCTCGGGTTATATGGCTACACCTTC.